This TCR beta chain was obtained from a study of CD8+ T cells in alopecia areata (dated by TCRdb to about 2018). Regarding the research as a whole: The treated patients took part in an open-label pilot trial in which moderate-to-severe alopecia areata was treated with oral tofacitinib at 5 to 10 mg twice daily. Biopsies were taken from tofacitinib-treated patients at baseline and at 4 and 24 weeks of treatment, and a later scalp biopsy was taken in several of the tofacitinib-treated patients. In treated patients, disease severity was measured using the SALT score, which gives the percentage of scalp surface area affected. To study T cell clonal expansion in alopecia areata, the researchers applied high-throughput TCRbeta sequencing to both the C3H/HeJ mouse model and human patients. Tofacitinib was given for 6 to 18 months, followed by 6 months of follow-up off drug to assess delayed response and recurrence. immunoSEQ multiplex PCR using 35 Vbeta forward primers and 13 Jbeta reverse primers was used to amplify TCRbeta CDR3 regions. The RNA source kit depended on sample type: the PAXgene miRNA kit for fixed scalp, the miRNeasy kit for PBMCs, and the RNeasy kit for mouse skin. Scalp tissue and sorted CD4+ and CD8+ peripheral blood T cells from patchy and totalis/universalis alopecia areata patients and from healthy controls were covered by human TCRbeta sequencing. Scalp clonality was compared across normal scalp (n=4), patchy alopecia areata scalp (n=8), and alopecia totalis/universalis scalp (n=8). Here is what the overall study found, with its caveats: Shared TCR sequences between patients were less evident than in mice, which may be partly attributable to HLA diversity in the patient population. Because the treated cohort was small and included a single nonresponder, larger studies are needed to assess links between baseline CD8+ expansion and response. Tofacitinib significantly decreased scalp clonality and the number of expanded CD8+ clones among the top 100 scalp clones. Higher clonality and more expanded CD8+ clones were observed in lesional scalp than in normal scalp, particularly in alopecia totalis/universalis, a finding suggestive of antigenic drive. Resident alphabeta T cells in normal human skin are also sequenced, complicating scalp TCR repertoire analysis, unlike mouse skin dominated by gammadelta T cells. During tofacitinib treatment, many expanded lesional clones remained in scalp and blood, and this persistence may partly explain relapse after treatment is stopped.

The receptor library was made with the immunoSEQ multiplex PCR assay. RNA was extracted from all samples and reverse transcribed into cDNA, which served as template for TCR sequencing. First-strand cDNA was synthesized using SuperScript III with a 2:1 mix of oligo-dT and random hexamers. A synthetic immune receptor repertoire was used to gauge amplification bias, and whatever bias remained was removed computationally. The original pipeline was this. Raw reads were preprocessed for error removal, and CDR3 was defined according to IMGT conventions as running from the conserved cysteine to phenylalanine. Clonality was computed as 1 minus the Shannon entropy, with the entropy normalized by log2 of the number of productive unique TCRs. Whether scalp clones were CD4 or CD8 was inferred by matching scalp TCRbeta sequences against CD4 and CD8 repertoires sorted from blood. Entries here come from immuneACCESS through TCRdb and include only in-frame sequences with V and J called. Some clones fail to appear in such tables; in the studies checked, an unresolved V gene covers under half of the shortfall, and the cause of the remainder is unknown. V, J and clone size are those of that table, while D and trimming were read from the DNA. The sample table holds under 110,000 clones, of which 55% to 70% were seen once. Together, the top ten hold about a sixth of the sample.

As to this clone: Its antigen remains unidentified. Base qualities are not recorded, but no much larger clone differs from it by a single base.

Per the germline V gene (reference sequence), LNHDA is the CDR1 and SQIVND is the CDR2. From the cysteine through the phenylalanine, the CDR3 covers 13 amino acids. The DNA shown is the 39-base CDR3, in frame from base 1. The germline ends are 8 bases apart after V is trimmed by 8 bases and J by 3 bases. Explained via the paper, the treatment or condition label denotes: oral pan-JAK inhibitor, 5-10 mg twice daily. Lesional scalp punch biopsies and peripheral blood were collected from alopecia areata patients. PBMCs were isolated by density centrifugation and stained for CD3, CD4 and CD8, and CD4+ and CD8+ T cells were sorted on a FACSAria.

The V gene is TRBV19 and the J gene is TRBJ1-6; TRBD1 is perhaps the D gene, given 5 matching bases. The sequencing used CD8+ T cells sorted from blood, collected at roughly week 55, from a patient treated with tofacitinib. The receptor was isolated from a human donor with alopecia areata. The CDR3 reads CASQGLYNSPLHF. The DNA sequence is TGTGCCAGTCAGGGCCTCTATAATTCACCCCTCCACTTT.